These 9 T cell receptor beta chains share one sample of origin, sequenced in a study of glioma-infiltrating T cells. TCR alpha and beta CDR3 regions were amplified from RNA using iRepertoire nested multiplex PCR. TCRdb ran MiXCR on the multiplex PCR reads and lists one entry per CDR3 protein. The sample lists about 10,000 distinct CDR3 sequences, 45% to 65% occurring once. Sequencing was done on a sample of glioma tissue, nonneoplastic brain tissue, or PBMCs (not recorded which). These TCRs come from a human donor with low-grade glioma or glioblastoma, undergoing nonglioma brain surgery, or in good health (not recorded which).

A note on this clonotype: This CDR3 is missing its conserved last phenylalanine or tryptophan, likely due to a read error. The V and J genes are TRBV29-1 and TRBJ1-5, with 8 bases lining up with TRBD1. Germline-derived CDR1 and CDR2 are SQVTM and ANQGSEA. The CDR3 runs 13 residues. CDR3 DNA: TGCATCGTTAAGGACAGGGACAATCAGCCCCAGCATCTT. Translated: CIVKDRDNQPQHL.

The gene calls are TRBV6-2 or TRBV6-3 and TRBJ2-1; TRBD1 matches at 7 bases. J lost 0 bases, V lost 8 bases, and 22 bases had no gene match. The CDR3 runs 20 residues. From germline, CDR1 is MNHEY and CDR2 SVGEGT. Written as DNA, the CDR3 is TGTGCCAGCTTGACACAGGGGCATGGGGCGGTGGGCAGCTCCTACAATGAGCAGTTCTTC. Translation: CASLTQGHGAVGSSYNEQFF.

This clonotype appeared once. V gene TRBV4-2 combines with J gene TRBJ1-6, with 9 bases fitting TRBD1. From germline, CDR1 is LGHNA and CDR2 YNFKEQ. This CDR3 region has 15 residues. Trimming at V came to 1 base and at J to 16 bases, leaving 11 bases not matched to a gene. CDR3 DNA sequence: TGTGCCAGCAGCCAAGTTGACAGGGGGGATTCACTTCTCCACTTT. It translates to CASSQVDRGDSLLHF.

The chain couples TRBV27 to TRBJ1-6; TRBD1 might be the D (6 bases). The V gene lost 4 bases and the J gene lost 15 bases, with 25 bases spanning the gap. The CDR3 has 16 amino acids. Germline V gene data show CDR1 as MNHEY and CDR2 as SMNVEV (reference sequence). CDR3 DNA sequence: TGTGCCAGCAGTTCCCCAACCCGGGACACTAATTCATTCCTCCACTTT. It codes for CASSSPTRDTNSFLHF.

This clonotype was counted ten times or more. This chain uses TRBV5-5 with TRBJ2-3; D possibly uses TRBD1 or TRBD2 (5 bases each). The V gene's germline CDR1 is SGHKS and CDR2 YYEKEE (reference sequence). The CDR3 contains 14 residues. V gave up 3 bases and J gave up 1 base, with 9 bases separating them. CDR3 nucleotide sequence: TGTGCCAGCAGCTGGGGGTGGGGCACAGATACGCAGTATTTT. Translating it yields CASSWGWGTDTQYF.

This clonotype was seen just once. The junction departs from the called germline gene at one end, perhaps through a read error. The CDR3 protein is CASSLAGGRESQYF. CDR3 coding DNA: TGTGCCAGCAGCCTAGCGGGAGGGAGAGAGAGCCAGTACTTC. The chain uses TRBV7-9 and TRBJ2-5; 12 nucleotides match TRBD2. The V gene's germline CDR1 is SEHNR and CDR2 FQNEAQ (reference sequence). CDR3 size: 14 residues.

A note on this clonotype: The junction departs from germline at one end; a sequencing error may be responsible. The V and J genes are TRBV2 and TRBJ2-2; TRBD2 agrees at 7 bases. The CDR3 length is 15 residues. Per germline, CDR1 SNHLY and CDR2 FYNNEI. DNA of the CDR3: TGTGCCAGCACCCGGACTAGAGGGAGTACCGGGGAGATGTTTTTT. Translation gives CASTRTRGSTGEMFF.

Details on this clonotype: One junction end disagrees with the germline gene, perhaps due to a read error. The J gene is TRBJ1-2, the V gene TRBV27; 10 positions agree with TRBD1. The CDR3 covers 14 residues. The germline V gene encodes CDR1 MNHEY and CDR2 SMNVEV (reference sequence). The CDR3 is CASNLGTGVYGFTF. CDR3 DNA sequence: TGTGCCAGCAATTTAGGGACAGGGGTCTATGGCTTCACCTTC.

By share, this clonotype ranks as medium-sized (0.01 to 0.1%). The chain uses TRBV7-6 and TRBJ2-2; 7 bases are a match to TRBD1. Losses at the gene ends were 9 bases for V and 0 bases for J; bases not matched to a gene: 4. Per the germline V gene, CDR1 is SGHVS and CDR2 is FNYEAQ. This CDR3 has 14 residues. The CDR3 bases are TGTGCCAGTTCAAGGGGGCCGAACACCGGGGAGCTGTTTTTT. As protein: CASSRGPNTGELFF.